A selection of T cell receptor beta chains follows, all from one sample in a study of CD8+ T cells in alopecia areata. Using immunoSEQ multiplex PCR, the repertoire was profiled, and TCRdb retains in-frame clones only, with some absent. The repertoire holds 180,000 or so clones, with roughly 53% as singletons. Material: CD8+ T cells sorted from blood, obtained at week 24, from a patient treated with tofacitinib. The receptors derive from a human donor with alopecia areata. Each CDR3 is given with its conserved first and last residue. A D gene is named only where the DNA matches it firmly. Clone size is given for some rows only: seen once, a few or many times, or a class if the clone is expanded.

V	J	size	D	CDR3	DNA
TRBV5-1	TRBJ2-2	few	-	CASSLGGRPNTGELFF	TGCGCCAGCAGCTTGGGGGGACGTCCGAACACCGGGGAGCTGTTTTTT
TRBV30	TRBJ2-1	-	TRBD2	CAWKSSGGPYNEQFF	TGTGCCTGGAAAAGTAGCGGGGGCCCCTACAATGAGCAGTTCTTC
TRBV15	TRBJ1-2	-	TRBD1	CATSRDRGTVNGYTF	TGTGCCACCAGCAGAGATAGGGGGACAGTGAATGGCTACACCTTC
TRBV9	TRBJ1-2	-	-	CASSVNFDSF	TGTGCCAGCAGCGTAAACTTCGACAGCTTC
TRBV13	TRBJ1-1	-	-	CASQAANTEAFF	TGTGCCAGTCAGGCAGCGAACACTGAAGCTTTCTTT
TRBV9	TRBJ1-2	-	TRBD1	CASSAGGVHGYTF	TGTGCCAGCAGCGCAGGGGGAGTACATGGCTACACCTTC
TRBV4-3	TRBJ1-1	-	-	CASSQDIAANTEAFF	TGCGCCAGCAGCCAAGATATCGCGGCGAACACTGAAGCTTTCTTT
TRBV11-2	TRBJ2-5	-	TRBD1	CASSWTGRRETQYF	TGTGCCAGCAGCTGGACAGGAAGAAGGGAGACCCAGTACTTC
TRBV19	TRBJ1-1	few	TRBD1	CASSIGVDREAFF	TGTGCCAGTAGTATCGGGGTGGACAGGGAAGCTTTCTTT
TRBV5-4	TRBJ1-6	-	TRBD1	CASSRTGRNSPLHF	TGTGCCAGCAGCCGGACAGGGCGTAATTCACCCCTCCACTTT
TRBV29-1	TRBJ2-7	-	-	CSAVTGHLGREQYF	TGCAGCGCCGTGACAGGTCACCTCGGTAGGGAGCAGTACTTC
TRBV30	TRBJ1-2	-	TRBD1	CSSGTGIYGYTF	TGTTCAAGCGGGACAGGCATTTATGGCTACACCTTC
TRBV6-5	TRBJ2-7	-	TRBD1	CASSYAGQEYEQYF	TGTGCCAGCAGTTACGCGGGACAGGAGTACGAGCAGTACTTC
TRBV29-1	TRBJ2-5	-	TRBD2	CSVDSGTSQETQYF	TGCAGCGTAGACTCTGGGACTAGCCAAGAGACCCAGTACTTC
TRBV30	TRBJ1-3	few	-	CAWSPGVVAGNTIYF	TGTGCCTGGTCGCCCGGAGTGGTGGCTGGAAACACCATATATTTT
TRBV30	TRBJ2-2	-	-	CAWGRIYTGELFF	TGTGCCTGGGGGCGGATTTACACCGGGGAGCTGTTTTTT
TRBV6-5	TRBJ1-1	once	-	CASSYSPGFDTEAFF	TGTGCCAGCAGTTACAGTCCCGGATTTGACACTGAAGCTTTCTTT
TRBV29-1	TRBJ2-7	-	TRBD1	CSVGQGAYEQYF	TGCAGCGTTGGGCAGGGGGCATACGAGCAGTACTTC
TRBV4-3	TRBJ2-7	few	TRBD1	CASSQDRQGEDEQYF	TGCGCCAGCAGCCAAGATCGACAGGGAGAGGACGAGCAGTACTTC
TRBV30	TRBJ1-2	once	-	CAWTGEHGGYTF	TGTGCCTGGACCGGGGAACACGGGGGCTACACCTTC
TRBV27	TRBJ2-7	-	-	CASSLAADGTYEQYF	TGTGCCAGCAGCCTAGCCGCGGACGGGACCTACGAGCAGTACTTC
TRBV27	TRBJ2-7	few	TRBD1	CASSPGQGAREQYF	TGTGCCAGCAGCCCGGGACAGGGGGCTCGCGAGCAGTACTTC
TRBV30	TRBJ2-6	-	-	CAWSGILGPSGANVLTF	TGTGCCTGGTCAGGGATTTTAGGGCCCTCTGGGGCCAACGTCCTGACTTTC
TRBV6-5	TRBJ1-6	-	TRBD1	CASSPYRTGGEPLHF	TGTGCCAGCAGTCCATACCGGACAGGGGGCGAACCCCTCCACTTT
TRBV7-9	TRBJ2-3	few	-	CASSLDGTEDTQYF	TGTGCCAGCAGCTTAGACGGTACAGAGGATACGCAGTATTTT
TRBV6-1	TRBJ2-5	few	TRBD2	CASSEAQGGQETQYF	TGTGCCAGCAGTGAAGCGCAGGGAGGGCAAGAGACCCAGTACTTC
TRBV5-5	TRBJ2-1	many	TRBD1	CASSPDRRSSYNEQFF	TGTGCCAGCAGCCCGGACAGGAGAAGCTCCTACAATGAGCAGTTCTTC
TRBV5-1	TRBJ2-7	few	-	CASSLARVSYEQYF	TGCGCCAGCAGCTTGGCTAGAGTTTCCTACGAGCAGTACTTC
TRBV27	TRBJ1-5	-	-	CASSPYINQPQHF	TGTGCCAGCAGTCCATACATTAATCAGCCCCAGCATTTT
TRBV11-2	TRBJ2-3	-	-	CASSSFSRSHTDTQYF	TGTGCCAGCAGCTCCTTCTCGCGATCTCACACAGATACGCAGTATTTT
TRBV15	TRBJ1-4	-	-	CATSRPGPLNEKLFF	TGTGCCACCAGCAGACCGGGACCGTTGAATGAAAAACTGTTTTTT
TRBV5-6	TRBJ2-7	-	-	CASSLKPSGEQYF	TGTGCCAGCAGCTTGAAACCGTCGGGCGAGCAGTACTTC
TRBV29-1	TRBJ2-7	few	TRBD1	CSAGTGDYEQYF	TGCAGCGCCGGGACAGGGGACTACGAGCAGTACTTC
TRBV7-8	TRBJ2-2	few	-	CASSLMAGDSPGELFF	TGTGCCAGCAGCTTAATGGCAGGGGATTCACCCGGGGAGCTGTTTTTT
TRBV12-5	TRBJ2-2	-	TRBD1	CASGLVPQGATGELFF	TGTGCTAGTGGTTTGGTACCCCAGGGGGCCACCGGGGAGCTGTTTTTT
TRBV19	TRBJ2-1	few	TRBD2	CASSIAREGYNEQFF	TGTGCCAGTAGTATAGCCAGGGAGGGCTACAATGAGCAGTTCTTC
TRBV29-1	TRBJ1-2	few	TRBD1	CSVDFPGTGASGYTF	TGCAGCGTTGATTTTCCGGGGACAGGGGCTTCGGGCTACACCTTC
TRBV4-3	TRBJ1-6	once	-	CASSQDARSASPLHF	TGCGCCAGCAGCCAAGATGCTAGGTCAGCTTCACCCCTCCACTTT
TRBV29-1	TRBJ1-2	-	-	CSVAGRGGYTF	TGCAGCGTGGCAGGGAGGGGCGGCTACACCTTC
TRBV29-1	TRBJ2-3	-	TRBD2	CSVEDLSGGATDTQYF	TGCAGCGTTGAAGATCTCAGCGGGGGGGCAACAGATACGCAGTATTTT
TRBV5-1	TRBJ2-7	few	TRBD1	CASSFTTGAYEQYF	TGCGCCAGCAGCTTCACTACAGGGGCCTACGAGCAGTACTTC
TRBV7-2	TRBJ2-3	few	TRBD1	CASSLEGAHTDTQYF	TGTGCCAGCAGCTTAGAGGGGGCCCACACAGATACGCAGTATTTT
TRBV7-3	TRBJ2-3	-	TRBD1	CASSLNRGSAQYF	TGTGCCAGCAGCCTAAACAGGGGGTCAGCGCAGTATTTT
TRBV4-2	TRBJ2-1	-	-	CASSQEVWTVSAWDEQFF	TGTGCCAGCAGCCAAGAGGTTTGGACAGTCTCCGCCTGGGATGAGCAGTTCTTC
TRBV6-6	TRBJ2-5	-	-	CASSSGAFETQYF	TGTGCCAGCAGTTCAGGGGCTTTCGAGACCCAGTACTTC